This T cell receptor beta chain is drawn from a study of cytomegalovirus exposure and HLA in healthy donors. Study-wide findings and caveats: A later look showed TCR association rates differing by HLA locus, highest for DRB1 and lowest for HLA-C. The investigators catalogued 160 or so TCR beta chains as cytomegalovirus-associated.

Primers for the PCR totalled 60 Vbeta and 13 Jbeta. TCRdb's table, derived via immunoSEQ multiplex PCR, lists solely in-frame clones and lacks some. In the table there are approximately 130,000 clones, 85% to 90% of which are singletons. Trimming pared 4 bases from V and 4 bases from J, leaving 11 bases between. CDR1 is SGHRS, CDR2 YFSETQ, per germline. The CDR3 is made up of 13 amino acids. Note on this clone: The antigen remains unidentified.

What was sequenced was PBMCs. V gene TRBV5-1 combines with J gene TRBJ1-1; D not resolved. The TCR originated in a woman in her thirties in good health and CMV-seropositive. The CDR3 DNA follows: TGCGCCAGCAGCCGAACAGAAGGCACTGAAGCTTTCTTT. It is translated as CASSRTEGTEAFF.